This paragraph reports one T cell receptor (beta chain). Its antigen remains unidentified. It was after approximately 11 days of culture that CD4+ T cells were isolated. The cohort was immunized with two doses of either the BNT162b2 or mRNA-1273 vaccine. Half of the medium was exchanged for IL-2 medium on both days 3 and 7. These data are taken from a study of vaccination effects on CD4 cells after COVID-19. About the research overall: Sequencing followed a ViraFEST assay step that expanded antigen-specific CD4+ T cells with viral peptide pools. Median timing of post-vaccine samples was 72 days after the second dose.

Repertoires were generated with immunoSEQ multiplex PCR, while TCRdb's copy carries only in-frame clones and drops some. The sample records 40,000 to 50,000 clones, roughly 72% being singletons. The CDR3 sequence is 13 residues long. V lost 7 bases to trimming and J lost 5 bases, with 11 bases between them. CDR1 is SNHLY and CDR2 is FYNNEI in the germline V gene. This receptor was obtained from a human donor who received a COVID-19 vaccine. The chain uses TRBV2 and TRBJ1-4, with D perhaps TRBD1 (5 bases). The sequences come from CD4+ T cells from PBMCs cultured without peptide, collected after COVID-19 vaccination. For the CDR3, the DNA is TGTGCCAGCAAGGGCCCAGGGAATGAAAAACTGTTTTTT. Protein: CASKGPGNEKLFF.